This TCR beta chain was identified during a study of CXCR3-negative and CXCR3-positive naive CD8 T cells. Overall study results and limits: TRB CDR3s of CXCR3-positive naive cells were more hydrophobic than those of CXCR3-negative naive cells.

Triplicate sorts of 290,000 or so cells per CD8+ subset. CD45RO-CCR7+CD27+CD95- marked naive CD8+ T cells. The CDR3 sequence is 12 residues long. Germline V gene lookup returns CDR1 MNHEY and CDR2 SVGEGT. It was by 5' RACE with UMI labels that the TRB cDNA libraries were prepared. TCRdb re-called the 5' RACE reads and shows each CDR3 protein once, DNA omitted. The clone table shows 45,000 to 60,000 distinct CDR3 sequences, with the ten largest holding more than 0.35%. A word on this clonotype: Its antigen remains unidentified.

The receptor's source is a human donor in good health. Some clones in this sample may be carry-over from other donors' samples. Sequencing was carried out using naive CXCR3- CD8+ T cells from blood. Sample subset: CD45RO-CCR7+CD27+CD95- naive CD8+ T cells lacking CXCR3 (TNR3-). V usage is TRBV6-2 or TRBV6-3 and J usage is TRBJ2-5. Here the CDR3 reads CASSWVEETQYF.